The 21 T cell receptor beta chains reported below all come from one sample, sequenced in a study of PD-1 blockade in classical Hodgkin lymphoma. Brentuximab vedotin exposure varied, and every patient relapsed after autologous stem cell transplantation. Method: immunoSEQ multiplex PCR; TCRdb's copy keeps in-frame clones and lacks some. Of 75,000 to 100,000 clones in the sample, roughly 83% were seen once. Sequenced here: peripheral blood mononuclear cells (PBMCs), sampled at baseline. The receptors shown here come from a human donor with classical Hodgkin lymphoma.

CDR3 sequence: CASSPWQGYEQYF. CDR3 coding DNA: TGTGCCAGCAGCCCGTGGCAGGGTTACGAGCAGTACTTC. The rearrangement joins TRBV7-2 to TRBJ2-7, with D perhaps matching TRBD1 (5 bases). The CDR3 runs to 13 residues. Germline lookup yields CDR1 SGHTA and CDR2 FQGNSA. The V gene lost 5 bases and the J gene lost 4 bases, with 12 bases spanning the gap.

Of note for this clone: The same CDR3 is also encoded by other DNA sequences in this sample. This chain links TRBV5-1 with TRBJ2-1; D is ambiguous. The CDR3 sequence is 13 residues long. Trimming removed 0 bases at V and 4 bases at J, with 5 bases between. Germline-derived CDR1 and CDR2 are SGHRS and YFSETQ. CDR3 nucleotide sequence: TGCGCCAGCAGCTTGGGCAGTTACAATGAGCAGTTCTTC. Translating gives CASSLGSYNEQFF.

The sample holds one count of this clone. CDR3 loop: CASQGTTGRYEQYF. CDR3 bases: TGTGCCAGCCAGGGGACTACCGGGAGATACGAGCAGTACTTC. V and J are TRBV28 and TRBJ2-7, with D possibly TRBD2 on 7 matching bases. The germline V gene encodes CDR1 MDHEN and CDR2 SYDVKM. The CDR3 totals 14 residues. With 8 bases removed from V and 4 bases from J, the gap between germline ends came to 18 bases.

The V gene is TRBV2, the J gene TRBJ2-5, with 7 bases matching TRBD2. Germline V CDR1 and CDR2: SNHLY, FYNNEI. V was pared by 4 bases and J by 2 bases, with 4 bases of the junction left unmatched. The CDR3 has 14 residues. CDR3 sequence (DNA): TGTGCCAGCAGTGTTGCGGGAGTTCAAGAGACCCAGTACTTC. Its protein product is CASSVAGVQETQYF.

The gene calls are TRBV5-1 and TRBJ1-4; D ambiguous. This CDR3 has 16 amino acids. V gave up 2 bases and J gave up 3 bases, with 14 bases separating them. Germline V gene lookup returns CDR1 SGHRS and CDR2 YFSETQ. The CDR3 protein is CASSFTTQSANEKLFF. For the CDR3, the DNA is TGCGCCAGCAGCTTCACCACACAATCTGCTAATGAAAAACTGTTTTTT.

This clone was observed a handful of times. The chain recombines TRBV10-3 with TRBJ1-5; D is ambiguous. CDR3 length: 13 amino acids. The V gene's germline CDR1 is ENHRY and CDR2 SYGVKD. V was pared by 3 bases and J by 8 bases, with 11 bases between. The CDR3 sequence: CAISDGVLEPQHF. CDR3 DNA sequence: TGTGCCATCAGTGATGGCGTGTTGGAGCCCCAGCATTTT.

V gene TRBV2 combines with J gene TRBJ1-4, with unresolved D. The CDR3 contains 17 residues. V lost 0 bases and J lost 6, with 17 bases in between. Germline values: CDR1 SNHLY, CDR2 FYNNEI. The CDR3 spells CASSEAGFGVFDEKLFF. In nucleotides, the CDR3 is TGTGCCAGCAGTGAAGCGGGGTTCGGGGTGTTCGATGAAAAACTGTTTTTT.

This CDR3 reads CAISVSTDTQYF. CDR3 nucleotide sequence: TGTGCCATCAGTGTGAGCACAGATACGCAGTATTTT. The rearrangement links TRBV10-3 to TRBJ2-3; D is ambiguous. Trimming shortened V by 4 bases and J by 0 bases, and 2 bases separated the two germline ends. Germline lookup yields CDR1 ENHRY and CDR2 SYGVKD. This CDR3 spans 12 amino acids.

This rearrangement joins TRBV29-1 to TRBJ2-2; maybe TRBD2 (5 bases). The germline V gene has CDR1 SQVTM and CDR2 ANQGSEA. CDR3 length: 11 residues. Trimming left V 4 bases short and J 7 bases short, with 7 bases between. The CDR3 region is CSVGAGGELFF. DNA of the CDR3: TGCAGCGTTGGGGCGGGCGGGGAGCTGTTTTTT.

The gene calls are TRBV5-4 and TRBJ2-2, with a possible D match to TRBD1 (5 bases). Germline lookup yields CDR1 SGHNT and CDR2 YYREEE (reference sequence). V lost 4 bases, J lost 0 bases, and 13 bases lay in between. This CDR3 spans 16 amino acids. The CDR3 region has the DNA TGTGCCAGCAGCCTCAGTTACAGGACGAACACCGGGGAGCTGTTTTTT. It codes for CASSLSYRTNTGELFF.

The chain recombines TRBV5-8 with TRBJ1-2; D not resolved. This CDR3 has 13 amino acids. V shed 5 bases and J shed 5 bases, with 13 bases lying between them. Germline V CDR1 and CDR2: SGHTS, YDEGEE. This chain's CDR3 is CASSTASGYGYTF. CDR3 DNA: TGTGCCAGCAGTACTGCGTCGGGGTATGGCTACACCTTC.

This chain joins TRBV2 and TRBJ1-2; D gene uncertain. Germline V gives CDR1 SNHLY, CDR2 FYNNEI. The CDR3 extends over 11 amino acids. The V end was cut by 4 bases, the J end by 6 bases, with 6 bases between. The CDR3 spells CASSVVDGYTF. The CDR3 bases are TGTGCCAGCAGTGTGGTAGATGGCTACACCTTC. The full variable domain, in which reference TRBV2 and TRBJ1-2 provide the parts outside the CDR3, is EPEVTQTPSHQVTQMGQEVILRCVPISNHLYFYWYRQILGQKVEFLVSFYNNEISEKSEIFDDQFSVERPDGSNFTLKIRSTKLEDSAMYFCASSVVDGYTFGSGTRLTVV.

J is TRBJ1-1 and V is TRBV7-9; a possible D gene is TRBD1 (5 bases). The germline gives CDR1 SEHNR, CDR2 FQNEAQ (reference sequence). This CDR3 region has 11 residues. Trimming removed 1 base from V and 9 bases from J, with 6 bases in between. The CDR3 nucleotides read TGTGCCAGCAGCTTAGGGGACCAAGCTTTCTTT. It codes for CASSLGDQAFF.

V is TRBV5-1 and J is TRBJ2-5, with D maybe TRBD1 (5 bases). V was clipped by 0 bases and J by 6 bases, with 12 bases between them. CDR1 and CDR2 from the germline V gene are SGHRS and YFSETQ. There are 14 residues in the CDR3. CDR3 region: CASSLDRPIQTQYF. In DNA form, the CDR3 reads TGCGCCAGCAGCTTGGACAGGCCCATTCAGACCCAGTACTTC.

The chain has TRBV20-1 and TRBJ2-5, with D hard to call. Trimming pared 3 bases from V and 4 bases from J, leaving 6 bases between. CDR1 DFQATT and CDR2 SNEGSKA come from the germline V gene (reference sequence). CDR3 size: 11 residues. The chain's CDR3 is CSASKGETQYF. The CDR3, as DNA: TGCAGTGCTAGTAAGGGAGAGACCCAGTACTTC.

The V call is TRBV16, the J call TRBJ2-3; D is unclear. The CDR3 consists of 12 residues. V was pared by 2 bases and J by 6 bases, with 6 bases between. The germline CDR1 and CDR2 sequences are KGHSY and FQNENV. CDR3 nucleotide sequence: TGTGCCAGCAGCCAACTGGGGGATACGCAGTATTTT. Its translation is CASSQLGDTQYF.

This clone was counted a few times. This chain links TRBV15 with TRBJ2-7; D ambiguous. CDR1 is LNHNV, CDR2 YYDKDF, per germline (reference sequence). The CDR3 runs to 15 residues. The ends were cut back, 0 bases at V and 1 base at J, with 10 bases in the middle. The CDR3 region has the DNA TGTGCCACCAGCAGAGATAGTTCCGGATCCTACGAGCAGTACTTC. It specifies CATSRDSSGSYEQYF.

The chain's CDR3 is CAWRTSAGSGYTF. The CDR3 DNA reads TGTGCCTGGAGGACTTCGGCGGGAAGTGGCTACACCTTC. This sequence joins TRBV30 and TRBJ1-2; D ambiguous. The CDR3 is 13 residues long. CDR1 and CDR2 (germline): GTSNPN, SVGIG (reference sequence). V was cut by 3 bases and J by 7 bases, with 15 bases left in between. The full variable domain, rest sourced from reference TRBV30 and TRBJ1-2, is SQTIHQWPATLVQPVGSPLSLECTVEGTSNPNLYWYRQAAGRGLQLLFYSVGIGQISSEVPQNLSASRPQDRQFILSSKKLLLSDSGFYLCAWRTSAGSGYTFGSGTRLTVV.

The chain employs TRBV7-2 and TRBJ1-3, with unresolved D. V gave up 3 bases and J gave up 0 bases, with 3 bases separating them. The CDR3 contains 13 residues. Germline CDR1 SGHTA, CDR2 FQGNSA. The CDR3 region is CASSFNSGNTIYF. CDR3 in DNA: TGTGCCAGCAGCTTCAACTCTGGAAACACCATATATTTT.

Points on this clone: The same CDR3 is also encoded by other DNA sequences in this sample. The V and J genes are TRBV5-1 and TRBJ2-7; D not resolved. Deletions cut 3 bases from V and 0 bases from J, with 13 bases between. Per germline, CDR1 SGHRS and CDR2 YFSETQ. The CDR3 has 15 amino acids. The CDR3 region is CASSSAGSSSYEQYF. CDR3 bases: TGCGCCAGCAGCTCGGCCGGGTCGAGCTCCTACGAGCAGTACTTC.

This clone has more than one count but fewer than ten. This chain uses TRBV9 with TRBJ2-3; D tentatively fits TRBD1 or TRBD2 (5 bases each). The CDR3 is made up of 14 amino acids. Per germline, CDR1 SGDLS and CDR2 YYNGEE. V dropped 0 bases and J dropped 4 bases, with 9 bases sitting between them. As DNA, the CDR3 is TGTGCCAGCAGCGTAGGGGGGAAGCCAGATACGCAGTATTTT. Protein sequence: CASSVGGKPDTQYF. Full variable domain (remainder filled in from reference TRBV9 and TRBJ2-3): DSGVTQTPKHLITATGQRVTLRCSPRSGDLSVYWYQQSLDQGLQFLIQYYNGEERAKGNILERFSAQQFPDLHSELNLSSLELGDSALYFCASSVGGKPDTQYFGPGTRLTVL.